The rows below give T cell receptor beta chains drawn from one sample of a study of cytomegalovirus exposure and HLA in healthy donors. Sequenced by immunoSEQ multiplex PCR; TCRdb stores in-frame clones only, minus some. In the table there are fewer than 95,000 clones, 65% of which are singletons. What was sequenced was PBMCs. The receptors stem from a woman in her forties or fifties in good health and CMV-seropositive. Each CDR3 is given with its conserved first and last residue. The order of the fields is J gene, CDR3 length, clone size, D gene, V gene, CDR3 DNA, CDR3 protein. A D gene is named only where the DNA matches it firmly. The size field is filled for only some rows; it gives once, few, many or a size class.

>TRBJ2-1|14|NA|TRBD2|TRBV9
TGTGCCAGCAGCGTAGCGGGGGGTTCTTGGGAGCAGTTCTTC
CASSVAGGSWEQFF
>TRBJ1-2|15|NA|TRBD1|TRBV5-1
TGCGCCAGCAGCAGCCGGACAGGGGCTAACTATGGCTACACCTTC
CASSSRTGANYGYTF
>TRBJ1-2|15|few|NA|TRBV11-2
TGTGCCAGCAGCTTAGGACAAGCTTTTAACTATGGCTACACCTTC
CASSLGQAFNYGYTF
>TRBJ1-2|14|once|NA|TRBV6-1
TGTGCCAGCAGTGAAGTCGGGGATCCCTATGGCTACACCTTC
CASSEVGDPYGYTF
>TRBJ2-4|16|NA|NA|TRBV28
TGTGCCAGCAGTTTGGACCCTCTCGGACAGCAAAACATTCAGTACTTC
CASSLDPLGQQNIQYF
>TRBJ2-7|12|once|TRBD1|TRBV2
TGTGCCAGCAGAGCTGACAGGGACGAGCAGTACTTC
CASRADRDEQYF
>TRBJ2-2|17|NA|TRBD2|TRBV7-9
TGTGCCAGCAGCCCGAGGACTAGCGGGGAGAACACCGGGGAGCTGTTTTTT
CASSPRTSGENTGELFF
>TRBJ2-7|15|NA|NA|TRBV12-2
TGTGCAAGTCGCCTACGGGGGAACAGCTCCTACGAGCAGTACTTC
CASRLRGNSSYEQYF
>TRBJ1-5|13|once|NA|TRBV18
TGTGCCAGCTCACCAGATCAGGGGCAGCCCCAGCATTTT
CASSPDQGQPQHF
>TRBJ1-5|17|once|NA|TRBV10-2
TGCGCCAGCAGTGAGCCCTCCCTTCGAGGTGGCAATCAGCCCCAGCATTTT
CASSEPSLRGGNQPQHF
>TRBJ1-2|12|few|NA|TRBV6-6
TGTGCCAGCAGTTGGCAGGGTCGGGGCTACACCTTC
CASSWQGRGYTF
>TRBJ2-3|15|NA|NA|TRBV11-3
TGTGCCAGCAGCTTATCCGGGGTGGGGTCAGATACGCAGTATTTT
CASSLSGVGSDTQYF
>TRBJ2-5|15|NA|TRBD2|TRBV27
TGTGCCAGCAGTTTAGCGGGGGGCCTACAAGAGACCCAGTACTTC
CASSLAGGLQETQYF
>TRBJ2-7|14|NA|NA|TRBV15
TGTGCCACCAGCTCACGTGGGGGCGGCCACGAGCAGTACTTC
CATSSRGGGHEQYF
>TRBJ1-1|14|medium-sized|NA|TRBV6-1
TGTGCCAGCAGTAGCCTGACAGGCGTCACTGAAGCTTTCTTT
CASSSLTGVTEAFF
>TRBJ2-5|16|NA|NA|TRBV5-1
TGCGCCAGCAGCTTGGTGAGAGGGGAGGTAGGGGAGGCCCAGTACTTC
CASSLVRGEVGEAQYF
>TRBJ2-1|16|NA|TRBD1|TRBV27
TGTGCCAGCACCCCACACTCCCAGGGGGCGTTCAATGAGCAGTTCTTC
CASTPHSQGAFNEQFF
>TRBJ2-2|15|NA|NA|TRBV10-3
TGTGCCATCAGTGAGTCGGGGGGGAACACCGGGGAGCTGTTTTTT
CAISESGGNTGELFF
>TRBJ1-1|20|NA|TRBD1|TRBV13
TGTGCCAGCAGCCCTAGGTGGGGTGGAGGGACAGGGGTTATCCTCGGTGAAGCTTTCTTT
CASSPRWGGGTGVILGEAFF
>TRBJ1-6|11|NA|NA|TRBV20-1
TGCAGTGCTGGGAGGGGGGAGGCCCTCCACTTT
CSAGRGEALHF
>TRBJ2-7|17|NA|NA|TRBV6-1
TGTGCCAGCAGTGAAGCGATTTCACAGGTCATCTCCTACGAGCAGTACTTC
CASSEAISQVISYEQYF
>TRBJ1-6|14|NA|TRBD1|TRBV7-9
TGTTCCAGCAGCCAGAAGGGGACAGGTTCACCCCTCCACTTT
CSSSQKGTGSPLHF
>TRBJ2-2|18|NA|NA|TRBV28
TGTGCCAGCAGTTTAGGAGCGGTTTGGGCCCCGAACACCGGGGAGCTGTTTTTT
CASSLGAVWAPNTGELFF
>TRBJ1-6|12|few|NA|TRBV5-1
TGCGCCAGCAGCTTGGGGCAGGGGCCCCTCCACTTT
CASSLGQGPLHF
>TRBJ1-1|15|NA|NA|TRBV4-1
TGCGCCAGCAGCCAAGGTTCTGGGCTTTTCACTGAAGCTTTCTTT
CASSQGSGLFTEAFF
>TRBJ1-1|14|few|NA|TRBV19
TGTGCCAGTAGTATTAGGGACAAGAACACTGAAGCTTTCTTT
CASSIRDKNTEAFF
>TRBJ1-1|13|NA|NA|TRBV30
TGTGCCTGGACCCCGGGAGGCCTCACTGAAGCTTTCTTT
CAWTPGGLTEAFF
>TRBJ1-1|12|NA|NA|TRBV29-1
TGCAGCGTCGGCCCTACCCTAGCTGAAGCTTTCTTT
CSVGPTLAEAFF
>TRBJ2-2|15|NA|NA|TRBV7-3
TGTGCCAGCAGTTCAGGGTTGGCGGACACCGGGGAGCTGTTTTTT
CASSSGLADTGELFF
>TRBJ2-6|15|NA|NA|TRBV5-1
TGCGCCAGCAGCTTATCGGGGTCTGGGGCCAACGTCCTGACTTTC
CASSLSGSGANVLTF
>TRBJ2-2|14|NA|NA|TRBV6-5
TGTGCCAGCAAACATACCTTGAACACCGGGGAGCTGTTTTTT
CASKHTLNTGELFF